These 28 T cell receptor delta chains came from one sample sequenced in a study of human gamma delta and Vdelta1 T cells. TCRdb re-called clones from the PCR reads using CATT. The repertoire includes about 640 delta-chain clones, approximately 20% of them detected once, and approximately 92% sits in the top ten. The sample taken for sequencing was Vdelta1 gamma-delta T cells from blood. The receptor source for this set is a human donor in good health.

This clone was counted only a few times. The chain joins TRDV1 to TRDJ1; a weak D match, TRDD3 (9 bases). V lost 3 bases to trimming and J lost 8 bases, with 43 bases between them. This CDR3 contains 23 residues. CDR1 is TSWWSYY, CDR2 QGS, per germline. CDR3: CALGDSHFLRFHLGDPPGHKLIF. CDR3 nucleotide sequence: TGTGCTCTTGGGGATTCCCACTTCCTACGCTTCCACCTGGGGGATCCACCTGGGCACAAACTCATCTTT.

The rearrangement uses TRDV1 and TRDJ1, with D possibly being TRDD2 (7 bases). This CDR3 is built from 23 residues. V was pared by 4 bases and J by 1 base, with 37 bases between. The germline V gene has CDR1 TSWWSYY and CDR2 QGS. The CDR3 reads CALGVLPSFRHLFTWGVTDKLIF. In DNA, the CDR3 is TGTGCTCTTGGGGTCTTACCTTCCTTCCGACATCTATTTACTTGGGGGGTCACCGATAAACTCATCTTT.

In regard to this clone: A far larger clone is just one base off, so this is likely a read error. The chain recombines TRDV1 with TRDJ1, with 11 bases aligning to TRDD3. In germline, CDR1 is TSWWSYY, CDR2 QGS. The CDR3 is made up of 20 amino acids. CDR3 residues: CALGELTTPYWGIYTDKPIF. The CDR3 DNA reads TGTGCTCTTGGGGAACTAACGACTCCGTACTGGGGGATATACACCGATAAACCCATCTTT.

The chain links TRDV2 to TRDJ3; 12 bases map to TRDD3. Per germline, CDR1 GEAIGNYY and CDR2 EKD. The V segment lost 1 base and the J segment 7 bases; nucleotides outside the gene matches: 7. The CDR3 loop spans 18 amino acids. The CDR3 reads CACDTGWGIRADTRQMFF. In DNA, the CDR3 is TGTGCCTGTGACACTGGCTGGGGGATACGGGCTGACACCCGACAGATGTTTTTC.

This clone was found a few times. A far larger clone is off by one base, so a read error is likely. The same CDR3 is also encoded by other DNA sequences in this sample. V gene TRDV1 combines with J gene TRDJ1, with 11 bases fitting TRDD3. This CDR3 is built from 20 residues. CDR1 TSWWSYY and CDR2 QGS come from the germline V gene. CDR3 nucleotides: TGTGCTCTTGGGGAACTAACGACTCCGTACTGGGGGATATACACCGATAAGCTCATCTTT. This sequence encodes CALGELTTPYWGIYTDKLIF.

This clone has just a few counts. One base separates it from a far larger clone, so it is likely a read error. This sequence joins TRDV1 and TRDJ1; D is possibly TRDD3 (6 bases). Per germline, CDR1 TSWWSYY and CDR2 QGS. V was pared by 2 bases and J by 0 bases, with 28 bases between. The CDR3 length is 21 residues. The CDR3 DNA follows: TGTGCTCTTGGGGAATCCTCCCTCCGGACGTGGGGGGTATGGGACACCGATAAACTCATCTTT. Protein product: CALGESSLRTWGVWDTDKLIF.

The chain combines TRDV1 with TRDJ1; 11 positions match TRDD3. CDR3 length: 22 residues. Germline loops: CDR1 TSWWSYY, CDR2 QGS. V was clipped by 1 base and J by 8 bases; unmatched bases: 27. This CDR3 reads CALGEPYVWGIRGWQNNNKLIF. The CDR3 nucleotides are TGTGCTCTTGGGGAACCCTACGTATGGGGGATACGCGGTTGGCAAAACAACAACAAACTCATCTTT.

Sample share makes this clone medium-sized. A far larger clone is a single base away, which makes a read error likely. J is TRDJ1 and V is TRDV1; D might be TRDD2 or TRDD3, each matching 6 bases. Trimming removed 4 bases at V and 1 base at J, with 37 bases between. Per the germline V gene, CDR1 is TSWWSYY and CDR2 is QGS. The CDR3 runs to 23 residues. CDR3 residues: CALGVFTSLPTSIYLGVTDKLIF. CDR3 nucleotides: TGTGCTCTTGGGGTCTTTACCTCCCTTCCGACATCTATTTACTTGGGGGTCACCGATAAACTCATCTTT.

This clone was seen a few times. This DNA's translation and the protein TCRdb lists, from a much larger clone, do not match at residue 17, likely due to a read error; the protein shown is translated from the DNA. J is TRDJ1 and V is TRDV1; TRDD2 might be the D (8 bases). CDR3 length: 23 amino acids. CDR1 and CDR2 from the germline V gene are TSWWSYY and QGS. V lost 7 bases and J lost 0, with 39 bases in between. Here the CDR3 DNA reads TGTGCTCTTGAGGGGGGCTTCCTACGATTCGGAGGGATACAGGGGCATCACACCGATAAACTCATCTTT. It yields the protein CALEGGFLRFGGIQGHHTDKLIF.

This clone is labeled medium-sized. A far bigger clonotype differs at one base, so this is likely a read error. The same CDR3 arises from other DNA sequences in this sample as well. J is TRDJ1 and V is TRDV1, with 9 positions matching TRDD3. CDR1 is TSWWSYY and CDR2 is QGS in the germline V gene. This CDR3 comprises 24 residues. The CDR3 protein is CALGESLPLPGYWGTYSYTDKLIF. In DNA, the CDR3 is TGTGCTCTTGGGGAGTCCCTCCCTCTTCCGGGCTACTGGGGGACTTACTCTTACACCGATAAACTCATCTTC.

This clone was found a few times. One base separates it from a far larger clone, so it is likely a read error. The identical CDR3 is also encoded by other nucleotide sequences in the sample. J is TRDJ1 and V is TRDV1; 11 bases line up with TRDD3. The germline V gene has CDR1 TSWWSYY and CDR2 QGS. Trimming took 3 bases from V and 5 from J; bases not matched to a gene: 29. This CDR3 comprises 23 residues. This CDR3 reads CALGDAGHPTVGGYAVVTDKLIF. The CDR3 DNA sequence: TGTGCTCTTGGGGACGCGGGTCATCCTACCGTTGGGGGATACGCCGTTGTGACAGATAAACTCATCTTT.

This clone was picked up a small number of times. A much larger clone differs by one base, so this may be a read error. Other DNA sequences from this sample encode an identical CDR3 as well. The gene calls are TRDV1 and TRDJ1; 10 positions match TRDD3. Looked up from germline, CDR1 is TSWWSYY and CDR2 is QGS. With V trimmed by 0 bases and J by 0 bases, 10 bases remained unmatched. This CDR3 is built from 19 residues. The CDR3, as DNA: TGTGCTCTTGGGGAACTAAGGCGGGGGGATACGTGGTACACCGATAAACTCATCTTT. Translation: CALGELRRGDTWYTDKLIF.

This clone was observed a handful of times. A much larger clonotype is one base distant, so this may be a read error. This chain links TRDV1 with TRDJ1; the match to TRDD3 covers 10 bases. CDR3 size: 19 residues. The J segment lost 0 bases and the V segment lost 0 bases, leaving 10 bases of the junction unmatched. CDR1 and CDR2 (germline): TSWWSYY, QGS. The CDR3 region is CALGELRRGDTRYTDKLIF. CDR3 in DNA: TGTGCTCTTGGGGAACTAAGACGGGGGGATACGCGGTACACCGATAAACTCATCTTT.

This clone appeared a few times. TCRdb records a much larger clone's protein for this DNA, with a difference at residue 4 that likely arises from a read error; the protein given is the translation of the DNA. The chain is built from TRDV1 and TRDJ1; D ambiguous. Germline V gives CDR1 TSWWSYY, CDR2 QGS. This CDR3 spans 24 amino acids. This CDR3 is CALEELGQARPRTTHRKYTDKLIF. CDR3 DNA sequence: TGTGCTCTTGAGGAATTGGGTCAGGCCCGACCACGAACTACCCATCGGAAGTACACCGATAAACTCATCTTT.

Details on this clone: A much bigger clone sits one base away, suggesting this may be a read error. This CDR3 is also generated by other DNA sequences in the sample. This chain joins TRDV1 and TRDJ1; 7 nucleotides match TRDD3. V dropped 4 bases and J dropped 0; count of bases not matched to a gene: 38. Germline V lookup: CDR1 TSWWSYY, CDR2 QGS. The CDR3 is 26 residues long. CDR3 region: CALGVLSMPWGDDWWIRGWDTDKLIF. The DNA for the CDR3 is TGTGCTCTTGGGGTCTTAAGCATGCCGTGGGGGGATGACTGGTGGATACGTGGTTGGGACACCGATAAACTCATCTTT.

Comment on this clone: A read error likely explains this, since a far larger clone differs by one base. Additional DNA sequences in this sample encode the identical CDR3. The chain combines TRDV1 with TRDJ1; possibly TRDD3 for D (6 bases). V lost 7 bases and J lost 0, with 21 bases in between. The germline V gene encodes CDR1 TSWWSYY and CDR2 QGS. The CDR3 contains 17 residues. CDR3 amino acids: CALEGLWGNTYTDKLIF. CDR3 coding DNA: TGTGCTCTTGAGGGCCTCTGGGGTAATACTTACACCGATAAACTCATCTTT.

This clone is deemed medium-sized. This probably arose from a read error, given a far larger clone one base away. The chain links TRDV1 to TRDJ1; no firm D call. The CDR3 has 14 residues. Germline CDR1 reads TSWWSYY; CDR2 reads QGS. CDR3 nucleotides: TGTGCTCTTGGGAAACTTCTCGTCCCCTTAAAACTCATCTTT. Residues: CALGKLLVPLKLIF.

This clone is labeled as medium-sized (0.01 to 0.1%). The protein that TCRdb holds for this DNA derives from a much larger clone and differs from the translated DNA at residue 16, which likely indicates a read error; the protein shown here is translated from the DNA. The chain employs TRDV1 and TRDJ1, with 11 nucleotides matching TRDD3. Germline CDR1 reads TSWWSYY; CDR2 reads QGS. The V segment lost 3 bases and the J segment 2 bases; nucleotides outside the gene matches: 26. The CDR3 extends over 23 amino acids. CDR3 DNA: TGTGCTCTTGGGGACGCGGGTCATCCTACCGTTGGGGGATACGCCGCTGTGACCGATAAACTCATCTTT. It encodes CALGDAGHPTVGGYAAVTDKLIF.

The sample holds a few counts of this clone. TCRdb records a much larger clone's protein for this DNA, with a difference at residue 12 that likely arises from a read error; the protein given is the translation of the DNA. The chain is built from TRDV1 and TRDJ1, with 8 positions matching TRDD3. The CDR3 consists of 20 residues. Per the germline V gene, CDR1 is TSWWSYY and CDR2 is QGS. Unmatched junction bases numbered 19, after V lost 1 base and J lost 3 bases. CDR3 sequence reads: CALGEPFRILGGTRADKLIF. The CDR3 DNA is TGTGCTCTTGGGGAACCCTTCCGTATACTGGGGGGTACTAGGGCCGATAAACTCATCTTT.

This clone is medium-sized. A far more abundant clone sits one base away, making this likely a read error. This rearrangement joins TRDV1 to TRDJ1, with D hard to call. The CDR3 runs to 14 residues. Germline loops: CDR1 TSWWSYY, CDR2 QGS. Trimming took off 4 bases at V and 8 bases at J, with 17 bases between the two ends. CDR3 amino acids: CALGGLLVPLKLIF. CDR3 in DNA: TGTGCTCTTGGGGGACTTCTCGTCCCCTTAAAACTCATCTTT.

This clone has more than one count but fewer than ten. TCRdb records a much larger clone's protein for this DNA, with a difference at residues 8 and 14 that likely arises from a read error; the protein given is the translation of the DNA. This chain connects TRDV1 to TRDJ1, with D possibly matching TRDD3 (6 bases). This CDR3 spans 24 amino acids. V lost 3 bases, J lost 0 bases, and 38 bases lay in between. From germline, CDR1 is TSWWSYY and CDR2 QGS. CDR3 amino acids: CALGESLLLPGYWVTYSYTDKLIF. The CDR3 coding sequence is TGTGCTCTTGGGGAGTCCCTCCTTCTTCCGGGCTACTGGGTGACTTACTCTTACACCGATAAACTCATCTTT.

As for this clone: A read error likely explains this, since a far larger clone differs by one base. Different DNA sequences within this sample yield the same CDR3. The genes are TRDV1 and TRDJ1, with D tentatively TRDD2 or TRDD3 (8 bases each). CDR3 size: 23 residues. CDR1 TSWWSYY and CDR2 QGS come from the germline V gene. The CDR3 region has the DNA TGTGCTCTTGGGGCTGCTTCCTACCCGGAACATGGGGGATTAGCAGTGTACACCGATAAACTTATCTTT. Translated, it gives CALGAASYPEHGGLAVYTDKLIF.

In regard to this clone: A far larger clone is just one base off, so this is likely a read error. The same CDR3 can be traced to other DNA sequences in this sample. The chain employs TRDV1 and TRDJ1, with 12 bases identical to TRDD3. Germline CDR1 TSWWSYY, CDR2 QGS. Germline trimming cut 5 bases from V and 0 bases from J; bases unmatched to any gene: 25. The length of the CDR3 is 23 residues. CDR3 coding DNA: TGTGCTCTTGGGCCACCTAGACCTCCTCTGTACTGGGGGATACTGAGGTACACCGATAAACTCATCTTT. Encoded protein: CALGPPRPPLYWGILRYTDKLIF.

This clone was found many times. Other DNA sequences of this sample code for an identical CDR3. The rearrangement joins TRDV1 to TRDJ1; weak D call: TRDD3 (8 bases). V was pared by 3 bases and J by 3 bases, with 38 bases between. Germline CDR1 is TSWWSYY and CDR2 is QGS. The CDR3 length is 23 residues. As DNA, the CDR3 is TGTGCTCTTGGGGAGAACCTACCGCTTCCTATTCTTAGGGGGATAATTGGGGCCGATAAACTCATCTTT. It translates to CALGENLPLPILRGIIGADKLIF.

For this clone: For this DNA, TCRdb reports the protein of a much larger clone, which diverges at residue 3, most likely from a read error; the protein presented here is translated directly from the DNA. V is TRDV1 and J is TRDJ1, with a tentative D call TRDD2 (8 bases). CDR1 and CDR2 from the germline V gene are TSWWSYY and QGS. This CDR3 comprises 23 residues. Trimming shortened V by 10 bases and J by 0 bases, and 42 bases separated the two germline ends. The CDR3 DNA follows: TGTGCTCCTGAGGGGGGCTTCCTACGATTCGGAGGGATACAGGGGCATTACACCGATAAACTCATCTTT. Its translation is CAPEGGFLRFGGIQGHYTDKLIF.

This clone is labeled large (0.1 to 1%). It is likely a read error: a sequence one base away is far more abundant. The same CDR3 arises from other DNA sequences in this sample as well. The chain combines TRDV1 with TRDJ1; perhaps TRDD3 as D (6 bases). This CDR3 is built from 24 residues. Per the germline V gene, CDR1 is TSWWSYY and CDR2 is QGS. With 3 bases removed from V and 0 bases from J, the gap between germline ends came to 38 bases. The CDR3 region is CALGESLPLPGYRGTYSYTDKLIF. The CDR3 DNA is TGTGCTCTTGGGGAGTCCCTCCCTCTTCCGGGCTACCGGGGGACTTACTCTTACACCGATAAACTCATCTTT.

Relative to its sample, this clone is medium-sized. This sequence is one base from a far larger clone and is likely a read error. The V and J genes are TRDV1 and TRDJ1; 7 bases line up with TRDD2. V shed 4 bases and J 1 base; nucleotides not matched to a gene: 30. The CDR3 runs to 23 residues. CDR1 is TSWWSYY and CDR2 is QGS in the germline V gene. Written as DNA, the CDR3 is TGTGCTCTTGGGGTCTTTACCTTCCTTCCGACATCTATTTACTCGGGGGTCACCGATAAACTCATCTTT. The encoded protein is CALGVFTFLPTSIYSGVTDKLIF.

This clone was found many times. One base away lies a much larger clone, so this may be a sequencing read error. This chain connects TRDV1 to TRDJ1; 9 bases match TRDD3. This CDR3 comprises 20 residues. Germline V gives CDR1 TSWWSYY, CDR2 QGS. The CDR3 region has the DNA TGTGCTCTTGGGGCCCCCACTCTCAAGTACTGGGGGAGGTACACCGATAAACCCATCTTT. It translates to CALGAPTLKYWGRYTDKPIF.